The next 2 T cell receptor beta chains were all read from a single sample in a study of shared clonotypes between healthy human individuals (dated by TCRdb to the early 2020s). Libraries were built with the immunoSEQ multiplex PCR assay. This is the immuneACCESS table as TCRdb keeps it, with only in-frame sequences that have V and J called. A part of the clones is gone; compared with another copy, unresolved V genes explain less than half, and the rest is unexplained. In this sample the table shows under 550,000 clones, 96% of which occur a single time. The ten biggest clones cover about 0.064% of the sample. Sequencing was performed on naive CD4+ T cells sorted from blood. The meaning of the sample's cell subset or site label: CD45RA+ positively selected. These receptors all come from a woman aged 25 to 39 in good health.

This clone occurred once. V usage is TRBV5-4 and J usage is TRBJ2-1, with a possible D match to TRBD2 (6 bases). V was shortened by 4 bases and J by 3 bases, with 17 bases between the two germline ends. The CDR3 covers 16 residues. CDR1 is SGHNT and CDR2 is YYREEE in the germline V gene (reference sequence). The CDR3 reads CASSPQGGTSYNEQFF. The CDR3 DNA reads TGTGCCAGCAGCCCCCAGGGCGGGACGAGCTACAATGAGCAGTTCTTC.

The rearrangement uses TRBV6-1 and TRBJ1-3; possible D gene TRBD1, 5 bases. With 4 bases removed from V and 1 base from J, the gap between germline ends came to 11 bases. Germline CDR1 and CDR2: MNHNS and SASEGT. The CDR3 length is 15 residues. CDR3 nucleotide sequence: TGTGCCAGCAGTGTGGACATATATTCTGGAAACACCATATATTTT. It encodes CASSVDIYSGNTIYF.